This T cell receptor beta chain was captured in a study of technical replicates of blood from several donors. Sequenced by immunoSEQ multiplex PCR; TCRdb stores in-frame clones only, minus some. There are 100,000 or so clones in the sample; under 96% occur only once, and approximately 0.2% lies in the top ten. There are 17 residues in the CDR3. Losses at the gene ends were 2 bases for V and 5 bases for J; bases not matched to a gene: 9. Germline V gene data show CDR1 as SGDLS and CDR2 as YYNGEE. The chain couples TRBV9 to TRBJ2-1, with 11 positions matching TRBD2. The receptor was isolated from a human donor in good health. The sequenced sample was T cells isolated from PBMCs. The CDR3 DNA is TGTGCCAGCAGCGTGAGCGTAGCGGGAGGGCCAAACAATGAGCAGTTCTTC. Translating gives CASSVSVAGGPNNEQFF.